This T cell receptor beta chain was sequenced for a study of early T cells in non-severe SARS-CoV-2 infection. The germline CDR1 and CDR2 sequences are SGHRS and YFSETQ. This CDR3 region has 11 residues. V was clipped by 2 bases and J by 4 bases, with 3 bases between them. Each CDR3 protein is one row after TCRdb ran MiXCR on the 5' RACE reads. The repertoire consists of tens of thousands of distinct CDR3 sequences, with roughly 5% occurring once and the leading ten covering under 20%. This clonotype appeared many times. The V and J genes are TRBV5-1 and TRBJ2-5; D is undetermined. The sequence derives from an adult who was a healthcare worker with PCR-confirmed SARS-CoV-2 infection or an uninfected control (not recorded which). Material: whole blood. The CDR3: CASSFLETQYF. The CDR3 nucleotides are TGCGCCAGCAGCTTCCTAGAGACCCAGTACTTC.